This entry describes one T cell receptor beta chain. Its target is unknown. The germline gives CDR1 WNHNN, CDR2 SYGVQD (reference sequence). The CDR3 length is 14 residues. Losses at the gene ends were 8 bases for V and 6 bases for J; bases not matched to a gene: 12. Only in-frame clones appear in the TCRdb table, and some are missing; sequencing was by immunoSEQ multiplex PCR. The sample yields around 40,000 clones, roughly 80% seen once. The data derive from a study of graft-versus-host responses after intestinal transplantation. As for the study in general: Multivisceral, liver-intestinal, or isolated intestinal transplants were given to recipients. Anti-thymocyte globulin induction, then tacrolimus and steroids for about 3 years, went to all recipients. General study results and limits: Recipient marrow showed GvH clones, some seen first in ileum or blood. HvG clone declines early post-transplant were associated with peak circulating GvH levels.

The sequence derives from a human patient who received an intestinal transplant, so some T cells may come from the graft donor. The input for sequencing was PBMCs, taken 1,000 to 1,300 days after transplant. This sequence joins TRBV10-1 and TRBJ2-7, with 8 positions matching TRBD2. The CDR3 loop reads CASSLRSSGTEQYF. CDR3 nucleotide sequence: TGCGCCAGCTCCCTGAGAAGTAGCGGGACCGAGCAGTACTTC.